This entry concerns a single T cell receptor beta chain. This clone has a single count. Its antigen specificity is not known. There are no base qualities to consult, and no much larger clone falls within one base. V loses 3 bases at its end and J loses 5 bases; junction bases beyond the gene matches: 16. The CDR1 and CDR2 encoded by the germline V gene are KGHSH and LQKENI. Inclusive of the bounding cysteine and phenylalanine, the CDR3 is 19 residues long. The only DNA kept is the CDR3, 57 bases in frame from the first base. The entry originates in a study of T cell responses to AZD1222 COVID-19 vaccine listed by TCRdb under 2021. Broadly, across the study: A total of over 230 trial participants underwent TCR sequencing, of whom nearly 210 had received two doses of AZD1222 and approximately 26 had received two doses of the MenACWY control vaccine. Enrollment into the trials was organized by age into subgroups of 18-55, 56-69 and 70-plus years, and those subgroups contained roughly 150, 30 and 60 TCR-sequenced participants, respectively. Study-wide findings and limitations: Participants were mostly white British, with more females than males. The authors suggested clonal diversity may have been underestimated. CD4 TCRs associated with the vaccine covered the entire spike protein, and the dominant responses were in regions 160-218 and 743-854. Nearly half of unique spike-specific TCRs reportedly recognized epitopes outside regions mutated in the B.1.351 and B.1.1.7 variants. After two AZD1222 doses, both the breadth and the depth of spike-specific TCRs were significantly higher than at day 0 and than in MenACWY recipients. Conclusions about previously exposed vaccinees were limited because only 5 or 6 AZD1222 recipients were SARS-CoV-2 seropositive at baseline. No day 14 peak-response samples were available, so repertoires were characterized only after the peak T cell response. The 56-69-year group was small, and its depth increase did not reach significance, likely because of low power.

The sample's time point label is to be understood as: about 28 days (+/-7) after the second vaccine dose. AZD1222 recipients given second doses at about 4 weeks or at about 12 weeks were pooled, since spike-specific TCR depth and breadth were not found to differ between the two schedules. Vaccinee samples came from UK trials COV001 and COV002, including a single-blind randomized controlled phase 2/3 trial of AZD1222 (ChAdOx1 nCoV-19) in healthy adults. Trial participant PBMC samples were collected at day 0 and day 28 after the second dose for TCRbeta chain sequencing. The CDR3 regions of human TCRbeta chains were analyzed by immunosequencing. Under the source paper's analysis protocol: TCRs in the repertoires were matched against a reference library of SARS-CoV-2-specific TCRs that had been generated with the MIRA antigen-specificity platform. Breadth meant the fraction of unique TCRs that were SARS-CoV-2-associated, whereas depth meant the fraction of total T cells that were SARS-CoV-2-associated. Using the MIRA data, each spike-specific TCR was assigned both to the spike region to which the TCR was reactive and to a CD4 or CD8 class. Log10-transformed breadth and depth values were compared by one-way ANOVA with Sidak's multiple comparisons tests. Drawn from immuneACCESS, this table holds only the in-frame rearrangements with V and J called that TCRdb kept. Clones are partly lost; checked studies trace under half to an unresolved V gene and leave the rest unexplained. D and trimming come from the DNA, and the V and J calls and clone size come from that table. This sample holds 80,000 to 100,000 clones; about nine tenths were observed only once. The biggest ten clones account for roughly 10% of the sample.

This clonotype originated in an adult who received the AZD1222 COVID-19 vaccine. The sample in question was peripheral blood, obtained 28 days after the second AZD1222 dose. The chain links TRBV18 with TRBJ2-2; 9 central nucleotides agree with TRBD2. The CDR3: CASSPRTSATPGGTGELFF. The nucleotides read TGTGCCAGCTCACCCAGGACTAGCGCCACACCCGGCGGAACCGGGGAGCTGTTTTTT.